This T cell receptor (beta chain) was profiled in a study of T cells in Graves' hyperthyroidism and ophthalmopathy. Study context: Peripheral blood was drawn at first diagnosis, prior to all treatment.

Used for diagnoses were clinical symptoms, serum thyroxine and TRAb, thyroid ultrasound and orbital computed tomography. The V segment lost 4 bases and the J segment 3 bases; nucleotides outside the gene matches: 10. Germline CDR1 and CDR2: MDHEN and SYDVKM. The CDR3 spans 16 residues. From RNA transcripts, TCR beta CDR3 regions were amplified. HTBI primers drove first-round RT-PCR of the TCR CDR3. MiXCR, run by TCRdb on the multiplex PCR reads, gives a single entry per CDR3 protein. This sample yields hundreds of thousands of distinct CDR3 sequences, of which less than 25% are seen a single time; under 35% belongs to the top ten. This clonotype was seen many times.

The chain links TRBV28 to TRBJ1-2; TRBD1 aligns across 8 bases. This receptor was identified in a man aged 25 to 40 with Graves' ophthalmopathy. Sequencing was carried out using blood. The CDR3, as DNA: TGTGCCAGCAGTTCAACCTGGACAGGGAGGTACTATGGCTACACCTTC. Its protein product is CASSSTWTGRYYGYTF.